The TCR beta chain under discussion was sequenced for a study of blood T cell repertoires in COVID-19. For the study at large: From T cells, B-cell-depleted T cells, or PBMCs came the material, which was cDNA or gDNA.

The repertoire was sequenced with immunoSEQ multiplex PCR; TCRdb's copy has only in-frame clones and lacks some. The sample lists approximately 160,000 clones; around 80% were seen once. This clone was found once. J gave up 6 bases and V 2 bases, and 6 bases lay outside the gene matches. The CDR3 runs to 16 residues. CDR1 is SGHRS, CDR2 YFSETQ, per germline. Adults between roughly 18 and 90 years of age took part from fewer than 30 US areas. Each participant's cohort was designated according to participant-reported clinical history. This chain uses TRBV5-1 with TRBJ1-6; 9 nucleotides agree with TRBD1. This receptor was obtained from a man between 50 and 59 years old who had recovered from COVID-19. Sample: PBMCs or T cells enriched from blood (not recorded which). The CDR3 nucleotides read TGCGCCAGCAGCTTCGCCCCGGGACAGGGTAATTCACCCCTCCACTTT. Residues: CASSFAPGQGNSPLHF.